Shown below are 22 T cell receptor beta chains from a single sample sequenced in a study of cytomegalovirus exposure and HLA in healthy donors. Method: immunoSEQ multiplex PCR; TCRdb's copy keeps in-frame clones and lacks some. The repertoire holds roughly 75,000 clones, with approximately 86% as singletons. The specimen sequenced was PBMCs. These receptors came from a man between 25 and 39 years old in good health and CMV-seronegative.

This chain links TRBV11-1 with TRBJ1-2; TRBD1 matches at 7 bases. This CDR3 has 15 residues. Germline values: CDR1 SGHAT, CDR2 FQDESV (reference sequence). With 5 bases clipped from V and 2 bases from J, the junction kept 8 bases outside the gene matches. Written as DNA, the CDR3 is TGTGCCAGCAGCAACAGGGGATCCCTCAACTATGGCTACACCTTC. It encodes CASSNRGSLNYGYTF.

The V and J genes are TRBV19 and TRBJ1-2, with 7 bases identical to TRBD1. The CDR3 is 12 residues long. Germline loops: CDR1 LNHDA, CDR2 SQIVND (reference sequence). V lost 5 bases to trimming and J lost 3 bases; unmatched junction nucleotides: 0. The DNA for the CDR3 is TGTGCCAGTAGTGACAGGGACTATGGCTACACCTTC. Protein sequence: CASSDRDYGYTF.

The chain is built from TRBV18 and TRBJ2-1; 7 nucleotides match TRBD1. The CDR3 contains 14 residues. The V gene's germline CDR1 is KGHSH and CDR2 LQKENI. With V trimmed by 1 base and J by 10 bases, 7 bases remained unmatched. CDR3 in DNA: TGTGCCAGCTCACCACGGGACAGCGTTACCGAGCAGTTCTTC. Protein sequence: CASSPRDSVTEQFF.

This clone has just one count. The chain has TRBV4-2 and TRBJ2-1; TRBD1 might be the D (5 bases). Per the germline V gene, CDR1 is LGHNA and CDR2 is YNFKEQ. V lost 0 bases and J lost 4, with 13 bases in between. This CDR3 is built from 16 residues. CDR3 protein: CASSQDVGVGYNEQFF. The CDR3 DNA reads TGTGCCAGCAGCCAAGACGTAGGGGTTGGATACAATGAGCAGTTCTTC.

This clone was picked up one time. The DNA for the CDR3 is TGTGCCAGCAGCTTTGGGCCGGGTCTCGGGGATGAGCAGTTCTTC. It is translated as CASSFGPGLGDEQFF. This rearrangement joins TRBV11-2 to TRBJ2-1; TRBD2 might be the D (5 bases). Trimming left V 3 bases short and J 8 bases short, with 17 bases between. Germline CDR1 is SGHAT and CDR2 is FQNNGV. The CDR3 covers 15 residues.

The rearrangement links TRBV7-8 to TRBJ1-3, with D tentatively TRBD1 (6 bases). Germline V CDR1 and CDR2: SGHVS, FQNEAQ. The V gene lost 3 bases and the J gene lost 8 bases, with 8 bases spanning the gap. The CDR3 contains 12 residues. In DNA, the CDR3 is TGTGCCAGCAGCTTTAACAGGGACACCATATATTTT. This gives the protein CASSFNRDTIYF.

This clone was seen just once. The CDR3 bases are TGCGCCACCCGCGGGGGGTCCTACGAGCAGTACGTC. It specifies CATRGGSYEQYV. The V call is TRBV10-2, the J call TRBJ2-7; TRBD2 agrees at 8 bases. The CDR3 sequence is 12 residues long. The ends lost 10 bases at V and 1 base at J; junction bases unmatched: 3. Germline CDR1 reads WSHSY; CDR2 reads SAAADI.

The V call is TRBV7-2, the J call TRBJ1-2; 11 positions agree with TRBD1. CDR1 and CDR2 from the germline V gene are SGHTA and FQGNSA. V lost 5 bases, J lost 8 bases, and 10 bases stayed unmatched. CDR3 length: 15 amino acids. CDR3: CASSPAGTGGVGYTF. In DNA, the CDR3 is TGTGCCAGCAGCCCTGCCGGGACAGGGGGAGTAGGCTACACCTTC.

V is TRBV7-8 and J is TRBJ2-7; 8 positions match TRBD2. J gave up 4 bases and V 5 bases, and 10 bases lay outside the gene matches. In germline, CDR1 is SGHVS, CDR2 FQNEAQ. The CDR3 has 15 residues. The CDR3 protein is CASSPYSGVLYEQYF. CDR3 coding DNA: TGTGCCAGCAGCCCCTATAGCGGGGTCCTTTACGAGCAGTACTTC.

This chain uses TRBV13 with TRBJ2-3; D might be TRBD1 (6 bases). The germline CDR1 and CDR2 sequences are PRHDT and FYEKMQ (reference sequence). The length of the CDR3 is 15 residues. Trimming left V 5 bases short and J 0 bases short, with 12 bases between. DNA of the CDR3: TGTGCCAGCAGCGGACGGACAGCTAGCACAGATACGCAGTATTTT. This sequence encodes CASSGRTASTDTQYF.

Turning to this clone: A read error may produce the germline difference seen at one junction end. The chain uses TRBV20-1 and TRBJ1-2, with D unclear. Per germline, CDR1 DFQATT and CDR2 SNEGSKA (reference sequence). CDR3 size: 10 residues. The chain's CDR3 is CSARDYGYTF. CDR3 nucleotides: TGCAGTGCTAGAGACTACGGCTACACCTTC.

The genes are TRBV28 and TRBJ1-6, with 10 bases lining up with TRBD1. CDR1 and CDR2 from the germline V gene are MDHEN and SYDVKM. This CDR3 has 14 residues. The ends lost 4 bases at V and 8 bases at J; junction bases unmatched: 2. CDR3 in DNA: TGTGCCAGCAGTTCCGGGACAGGGGATTCACCCCTCCACTTT. It translates to CASSSGTGDSPLHF.

This sequence joins TRBV29-1 and TRBJ2-7; 10 bases match TRBD1. This CDR3 contains 14 residues. Per germline, CDR1 SQVTM and CDR2 ANQGSEA. The CDR3 bases are TGCAGGGCGTTAAAAGGGACAGGGGCCTACGAGCAGTACTTC. Protein: CRALKGTGAYEQYF.

This chain links TRBV7-8 with TRBJ1-5; 8 bases align to TRBD1. After removal of 3 bases from V and 2 bases from J, the junction contained 6 bases not matched to a gene. This CDR3 is built from 16 residues. Per the germline V gene, CDR1 is SGHVS and CDR2 is FQNEAQ. The CDR3 spells CASSLGTGQGNQPQHF. CDR3 coding DNA: TGTGCCAGCAGCTTGGGGACAGGACAGGGCAATCAGCCCCAGCATTTT.

This chain connects TRBV27 to TRBJ2-5, with TRBD2 matching 13 bases. The ends lost 5 bases at V and 5 bases at J; junction bases unmatched: 8. The CDR3 has 16 amino acids. Per the germline V gene, CDR1 is MNHEY and CDR2 is SMNVEV (reference sequence). The CDR3, as DNA: TGTGCCAGCAGTCCCACTAGCGGGGGGGCGTGGGAGACCCAGTACTTC. It codes for CASSPTSGGAWETQYF.

This clone has only one observation. The chain carries TRBV11-2 and TRBJ2-7, with TRBD2 matching 7 bases. Trimming took 5 bases from V and 6 from J; bases not matched to a gene: 7. Germline lookup yields CDR1 SGHAT and CDR2 FQNNGV. CDR3 size: 13 residues. The CDR3 DNA sequence: TGTGCCAGCAGCCTCGGACTAGAGGGCGAGCAGTACGTC. Protein: CASSLGLEGEQYV.

This clone was observed a handful of times. The chain joins TRBV6-5 to TRBJ1-1; tentative D call: TRBD1 (6 bases). The CDR3 has 14 residues. Trimming left V 3 bases short and J 1 base short, with 9 bases between. In germline, CDR1 is MNHEY, CDR2 SVGAGI. The CDR3 region has the DNA TGTGCCAGCAGTTATACGACAGGGAACACTGAAGCTTTCTTT. Translation gives CASSYTTGNTEAFF.

This chain links TRBV27 with TRBJ1-5; perhaps TRBD1 as D (6 bases). This CDR3 is built from 16 residues. Trimming cost V 3 bases and J 1 base, with 13 bases left between them. Germline CDR1 is MNHEY and CDR2 is SMNVEV (reference sequence). The CDR3 DNA is TGTGCCAGCAGTTTGGGAGGGGGGTACAGCAATCAGCCCCAGCATTTT. Amino acids: CASSLGGGYSNQPQHF.

The chain is built from TRBV19 and TRBJ2-3; TRBD2 might be the D (6 bases). The CDR3 extends over 13 amino acids. Germline V gene lookup returns CDR1 LNHDA and CDR2 SQIVND (reference sequence). The V and J ends lost 3 bases and 10 bases respectively, with 14 bases between them. This CDR3 is CASSMGGEVSQYF. CDR3 bases: TGTGCCAGTAGTATGGGAGGCGAAGTCTCGCAGTATTTT. The full variable domain, with the rest looked up from reference TRBV19 and TRBJ2-3, is DGGITQSPKYLFRKEGQNVTLSCEQNLNHDAMYWYRQDPGQGLRLIYYSQIVNDFQKGDIAEGYSVSREKKESFPLTVTSAQKNPTAFYLCASSMGGEVSQYFGPGTRLTVL.

The gene calls are TRBV18 and TRBJ1-4, with 8 bases aligning to TRBD1. The CDR3 covers 15 residues. J lost 4 bases, V lost 6 bases, and 7 bases had no gene match. Germline V gene lookup returns CDR1 KGHSH and CDR2 LQKENI. Written as DNA, the CDR3 is TGTGCCAGCTCGCCCCCTGGACAGGGTAATGAAAAACTGTTTTTT. This encodes CASSPPGQGNEKLFF.

The V gene is TRBV5-1, the J gene TRBJ2-5, with 7 bases that match TRBD1. There are 15 residues in the CDR3. The J segment lost 5 bases and the V segment lost 4 bases, leaving 11 bases of the junction unmatched. The germline V gene has CDR1 SGHRS and CDR2 YFSETQ. DNA of the CDR3: TGCGCCAGCAGCACGGGGACAGTCCAGGGGGAGACCCAGTACTTC. Translation gives CASSTGTVQGETQYF.

This CDR3 is CASSTQSGGLPYEQYF. In nucleotides, the CDR3 is TGTGCCAGCAGCACTCAAAGCGGGGGATTGCCCTACGAGCAGTACTTC. The chain couples TRBV9 to TRBJ2-7; 8 bases are shared with TRBD2. Germline V gene data show CDR1 as SGDLS and CDR2 as YYNGEE. With 4 bases clipped from V and 2 bases from J, the junction kept 11 bases outside the gene matches. The CDR3 is 16 amino acids.